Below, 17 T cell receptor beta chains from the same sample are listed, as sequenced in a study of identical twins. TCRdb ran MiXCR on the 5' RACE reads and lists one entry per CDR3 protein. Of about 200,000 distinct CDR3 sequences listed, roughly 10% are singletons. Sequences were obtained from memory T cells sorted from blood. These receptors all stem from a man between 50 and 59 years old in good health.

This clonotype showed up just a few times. CDR3 sequence reads: CASSGGARAFF. The CDR3, as DNA: TGTGCCAGCAGTGGAGGGGCGCGGGCTTTCTTT. The rearrangement joins TRBV7-2 to TRBJ1-1; tentatively, D is TRBD1 (5 bases). The germline V and J ends were trimmed by 6 bases and 11 bases, with 13 bases remaining between them. The germline CDR1 and CDR2 sequences are SGHTA and FQGNSA. The CDR3 extends over 11 amino acids.

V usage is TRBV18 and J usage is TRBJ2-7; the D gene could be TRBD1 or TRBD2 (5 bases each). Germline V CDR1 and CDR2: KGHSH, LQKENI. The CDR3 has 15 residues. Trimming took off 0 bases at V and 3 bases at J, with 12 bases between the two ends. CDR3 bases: TGTGCCAGCTCACCACCATGGGGGTTAGACTACGAGCAGTACTTC. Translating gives CASSPPWGLDYEQYF.

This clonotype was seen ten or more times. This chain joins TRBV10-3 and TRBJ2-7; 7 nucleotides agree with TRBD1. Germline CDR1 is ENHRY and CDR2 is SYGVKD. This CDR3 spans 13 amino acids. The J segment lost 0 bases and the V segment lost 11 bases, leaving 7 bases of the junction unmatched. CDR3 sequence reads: CAVGDSSSYEQYF. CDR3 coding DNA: TGTGCCGTGGGGGACAGTAGCTCCTACGAGCAGTACTTC.

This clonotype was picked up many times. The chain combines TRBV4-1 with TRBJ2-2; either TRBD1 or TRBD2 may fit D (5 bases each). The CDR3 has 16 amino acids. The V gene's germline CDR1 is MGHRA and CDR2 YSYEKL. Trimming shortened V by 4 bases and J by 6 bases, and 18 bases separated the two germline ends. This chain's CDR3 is CASSRWQERGAGELFF. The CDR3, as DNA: TGCGCCAGCAGCCGTTGGCAGGAGAGGGGAGCCGGGGAGCTGTTTTTT.

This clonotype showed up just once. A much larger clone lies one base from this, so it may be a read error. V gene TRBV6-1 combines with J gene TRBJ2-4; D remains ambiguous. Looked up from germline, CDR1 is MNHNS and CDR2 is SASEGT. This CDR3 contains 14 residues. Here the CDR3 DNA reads TGTGCCAGCAGGGATACAGTAGCCAACAACATTCAGTACTTC. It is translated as CASRDTVANNIQYF.

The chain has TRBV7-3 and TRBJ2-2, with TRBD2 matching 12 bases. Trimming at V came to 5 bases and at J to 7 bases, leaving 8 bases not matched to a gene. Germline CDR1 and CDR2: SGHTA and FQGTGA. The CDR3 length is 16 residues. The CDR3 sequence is CASSPRLAGVGGELFF. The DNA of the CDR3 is TGTGCCAGCAGCCCCCGACTAGCGGGAGTAGGCGGGGAGCTGTTTTTT. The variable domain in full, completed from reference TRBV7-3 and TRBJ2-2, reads GAGVSQTPSNKVTEKGKYVELRCDPISGHTALYWYRQSLGQGPEFLIYFQGTGAADDSGLPNDRFFAVRPEGSVSTLKIQRTERGDSAVYLCASSPRLAGVGGELFFGEGSRLTVL.

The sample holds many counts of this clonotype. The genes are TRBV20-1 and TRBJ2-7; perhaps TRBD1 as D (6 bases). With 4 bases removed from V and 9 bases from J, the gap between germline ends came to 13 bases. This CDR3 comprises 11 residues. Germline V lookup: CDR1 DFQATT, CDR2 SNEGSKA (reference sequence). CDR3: CSATGERGQYF. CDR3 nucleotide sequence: TGCAGTGCTACAGGGGAGCGAGGGCAGTACTTC.

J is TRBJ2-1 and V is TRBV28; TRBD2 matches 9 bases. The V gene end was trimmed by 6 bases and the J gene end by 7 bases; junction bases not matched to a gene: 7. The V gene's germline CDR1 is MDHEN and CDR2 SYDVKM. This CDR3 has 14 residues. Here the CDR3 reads CASRWRGGGNEQFF. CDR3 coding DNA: TGTGCCAGCAGATGGCGGGGGGGTGGGAATGAGCAGTTCTTC. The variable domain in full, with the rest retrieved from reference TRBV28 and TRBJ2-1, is DVKVTQSSRYLVKRTGEKVFLECVQDMDHENMFWYRQDPGLGLRLIYFSYDVKMKEKGDIPEGYSVSREKKERFSLILESASTNQTSMYLCASRWRGGGNEQFFGPGTRLTVL.

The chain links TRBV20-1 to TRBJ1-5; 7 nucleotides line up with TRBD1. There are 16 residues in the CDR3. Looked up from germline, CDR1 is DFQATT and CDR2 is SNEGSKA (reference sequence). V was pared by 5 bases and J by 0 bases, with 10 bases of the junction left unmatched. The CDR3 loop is CSAYETGQNSNQPQHF. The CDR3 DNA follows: TGCAGTGCTTATGAAACGGGACAGAATAGCAATCAGCCCCAGCATTTT.

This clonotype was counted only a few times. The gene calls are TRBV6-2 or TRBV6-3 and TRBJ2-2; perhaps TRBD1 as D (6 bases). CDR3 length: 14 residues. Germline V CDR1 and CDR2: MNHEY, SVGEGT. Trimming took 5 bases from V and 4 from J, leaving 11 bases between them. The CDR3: CASSLNRVTGELFF. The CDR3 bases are TGTGCCAGCAGTCTCAACAGGGTCACCGGGGAGCTGTTTTTT.

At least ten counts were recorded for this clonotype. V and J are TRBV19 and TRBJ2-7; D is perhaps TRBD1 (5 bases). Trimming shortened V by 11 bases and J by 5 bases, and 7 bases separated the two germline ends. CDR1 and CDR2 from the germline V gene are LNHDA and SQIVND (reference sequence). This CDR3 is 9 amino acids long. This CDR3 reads CAVGDEQYF. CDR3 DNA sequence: TGTGCCGTAGGGGACGAGCAGTACTTC.

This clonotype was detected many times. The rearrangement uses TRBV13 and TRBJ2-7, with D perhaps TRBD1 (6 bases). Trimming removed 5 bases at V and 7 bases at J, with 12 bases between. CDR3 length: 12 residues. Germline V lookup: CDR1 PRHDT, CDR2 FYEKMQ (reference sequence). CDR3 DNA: TGTGCCAGCAGCGTACAGGGTAAGGAGCAGTACTTC. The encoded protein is CASSVQGKEQYF.

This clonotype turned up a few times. This chain's CDR3 is CASSPTSWELDTQYF. DNA of the CDR3: TGTGCCAGCTCGCCGACTAGCTGGGAGTTAGATACGCAGTATTTT. The J gene is TRBJ2-3, the V gene TRBV18; 7 bases align to TRBD2. The germline CDR1 and CDR2 sequences are KGHSH and LQKENI. CDR3 size: 15 residues. V shed 6 bases, J shed 5 bases, and the junction held 11 bases outside the gene matches.

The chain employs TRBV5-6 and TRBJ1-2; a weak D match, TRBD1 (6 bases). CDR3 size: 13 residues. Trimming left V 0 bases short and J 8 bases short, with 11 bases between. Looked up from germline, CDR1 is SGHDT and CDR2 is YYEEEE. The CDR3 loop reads CASSLGQEKGYTF. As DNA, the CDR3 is TGTGCCAGCAGCTTGGGACAGGAAAAGGGCTACACCTTC.

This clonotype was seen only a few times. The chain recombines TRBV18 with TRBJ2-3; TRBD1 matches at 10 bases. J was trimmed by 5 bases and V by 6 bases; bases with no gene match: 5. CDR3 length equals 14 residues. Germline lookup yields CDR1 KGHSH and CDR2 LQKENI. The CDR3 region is CASSQTGGKDTQYF. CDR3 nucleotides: TGTGCCAGCTCCCAGACAGGGGGCAAAGATACGCAGTATTTT.

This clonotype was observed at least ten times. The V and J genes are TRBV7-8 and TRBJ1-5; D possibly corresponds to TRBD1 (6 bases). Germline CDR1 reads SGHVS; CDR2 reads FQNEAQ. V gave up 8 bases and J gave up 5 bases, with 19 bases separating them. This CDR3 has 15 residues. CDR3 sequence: CASRPDGGLYQPQHF. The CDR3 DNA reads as TGTGCCAGCCGTCCGGATGGGGGCCTTTATCAGCCCCAGCATTTT.

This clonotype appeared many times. CDR3 nucleotides: TGTGCCAGCAGCCCGGGACTAGTCAATGAGCAGTTCTTC. Protein sequence: CASSPGLVNEQFF. The chain recombines TRBV12-3 or TRBV12-4 with TRBJ2-1, with 8 bases identical to TRBD2. The CDR3 loop spans 13 amino acids. V trimming: 6 bases; J trimming: 6 bases; junction bases outside the gene matches: 4.